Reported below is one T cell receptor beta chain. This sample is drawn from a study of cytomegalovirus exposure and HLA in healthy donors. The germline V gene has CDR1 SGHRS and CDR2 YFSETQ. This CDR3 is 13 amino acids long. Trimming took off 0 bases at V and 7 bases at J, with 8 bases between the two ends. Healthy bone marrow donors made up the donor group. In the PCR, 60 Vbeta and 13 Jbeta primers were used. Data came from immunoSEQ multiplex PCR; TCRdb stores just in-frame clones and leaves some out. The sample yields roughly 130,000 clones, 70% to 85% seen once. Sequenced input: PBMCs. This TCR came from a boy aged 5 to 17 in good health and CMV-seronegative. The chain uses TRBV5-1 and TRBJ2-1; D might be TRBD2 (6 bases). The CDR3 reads CASSLVGGNEQFF. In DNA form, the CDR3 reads TGCGCCAGCAGCTTGGTTGGGGGGAATGAGCAGTTCTTC.